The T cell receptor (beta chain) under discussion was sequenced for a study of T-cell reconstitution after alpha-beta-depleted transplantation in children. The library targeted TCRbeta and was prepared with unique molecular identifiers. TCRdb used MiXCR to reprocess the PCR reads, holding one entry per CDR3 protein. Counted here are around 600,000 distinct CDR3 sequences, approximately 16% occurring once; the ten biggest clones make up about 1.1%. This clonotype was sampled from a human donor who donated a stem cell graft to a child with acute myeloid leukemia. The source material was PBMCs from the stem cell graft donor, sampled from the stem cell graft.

As DNA, the CDR3 is TGTGCCAGCAGCAAAGAGGGGGTCAGAGATACGCAGTATTTT. This sequence encodes CASSKEGVRDTQYF. This chain links TRBV21-1 with TRBJ2-3; TRBD1, the D gene given by the table, was not confirmed from the DNA. TRBV21-1 is a listed pseudogene. This CDR3 spans 14 amino acids.